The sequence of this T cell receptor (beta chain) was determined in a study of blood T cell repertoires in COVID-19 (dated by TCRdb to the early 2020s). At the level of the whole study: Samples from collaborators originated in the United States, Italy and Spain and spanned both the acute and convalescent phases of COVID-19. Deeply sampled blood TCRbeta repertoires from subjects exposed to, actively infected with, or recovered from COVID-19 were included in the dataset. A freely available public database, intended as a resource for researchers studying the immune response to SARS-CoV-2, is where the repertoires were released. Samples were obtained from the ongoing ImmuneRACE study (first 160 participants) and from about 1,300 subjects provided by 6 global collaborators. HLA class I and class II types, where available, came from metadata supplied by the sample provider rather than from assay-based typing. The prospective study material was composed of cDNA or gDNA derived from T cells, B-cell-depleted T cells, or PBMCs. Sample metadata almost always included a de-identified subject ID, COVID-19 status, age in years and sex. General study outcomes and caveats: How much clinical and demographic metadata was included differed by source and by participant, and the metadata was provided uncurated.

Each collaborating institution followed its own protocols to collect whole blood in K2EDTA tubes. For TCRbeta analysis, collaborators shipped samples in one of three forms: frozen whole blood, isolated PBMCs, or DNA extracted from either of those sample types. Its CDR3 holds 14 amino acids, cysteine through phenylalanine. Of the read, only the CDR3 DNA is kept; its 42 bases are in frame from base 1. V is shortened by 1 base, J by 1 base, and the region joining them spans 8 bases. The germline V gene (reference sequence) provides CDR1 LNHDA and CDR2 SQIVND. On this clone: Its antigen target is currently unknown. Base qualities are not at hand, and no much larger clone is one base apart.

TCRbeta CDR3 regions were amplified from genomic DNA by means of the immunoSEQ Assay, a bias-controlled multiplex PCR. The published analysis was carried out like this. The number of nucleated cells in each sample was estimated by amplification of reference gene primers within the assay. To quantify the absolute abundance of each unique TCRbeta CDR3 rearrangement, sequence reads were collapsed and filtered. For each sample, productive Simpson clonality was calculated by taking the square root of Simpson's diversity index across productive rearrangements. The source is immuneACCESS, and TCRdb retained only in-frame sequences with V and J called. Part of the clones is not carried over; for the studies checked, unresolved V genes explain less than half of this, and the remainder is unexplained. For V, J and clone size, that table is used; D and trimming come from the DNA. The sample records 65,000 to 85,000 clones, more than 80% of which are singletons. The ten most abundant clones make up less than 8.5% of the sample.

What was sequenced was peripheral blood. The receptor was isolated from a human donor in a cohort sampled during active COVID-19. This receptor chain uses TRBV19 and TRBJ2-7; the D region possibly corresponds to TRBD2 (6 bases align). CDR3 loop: CASSIVGGSYEQYF. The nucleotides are TGTGCCAGTAGTATAGTCGGGGGATCCTACGAGCAGTACTTC.